The source of this T cell receptor (beta chain) is a study of OX40 agonist ivuxolimab in advanced cancers. Looking at the study overall: Participants could have had prior anti-PD-1, anti-PD-L1 or anti-CTLA-4 therapy, and less than 45% had some.

Autoimmune disease history or systemic immunosuppression disqualified patients. The V end was cut by 1 base, the J end by 1 base, with 8 bases between. The CDR3 contains 14 residues. In germline, CDR1 is LNHDA, CDR2 SQIVND (reference sequence). Measured with immunoSEQ multiplex PCR; TCRdb has only the in-frame clones, and not every one. The top ten hold more than 10% of the sample, which has roughly 63,000 clones, approximately 92% seen once. This receptor was taken from an adult with an advanced solid tumor such as melanoma, head and neck, liver or kidney cancer. This sample comprised CD4+ or CD8+ T cells sorted from blood, obtained in a trial of the OX40 agonist ivuxolimab. The chain carries TRBV19 and TRBJ2-7; D remains ambiguous. CDR3 sequence: CASSIVDGSYEQYF. The CDR3 coding sequence is TGTGCCAGTAGTATAGTCGACGGTTCCTACGAGCAGTACTTC.